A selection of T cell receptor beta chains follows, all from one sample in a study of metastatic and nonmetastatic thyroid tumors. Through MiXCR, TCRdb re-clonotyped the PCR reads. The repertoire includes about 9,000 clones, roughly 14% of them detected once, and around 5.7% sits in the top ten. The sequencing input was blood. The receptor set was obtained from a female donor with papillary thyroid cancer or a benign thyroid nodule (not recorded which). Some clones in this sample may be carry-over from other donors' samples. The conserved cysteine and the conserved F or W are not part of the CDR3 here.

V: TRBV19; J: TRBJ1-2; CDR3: ASSTGQATNYGYT
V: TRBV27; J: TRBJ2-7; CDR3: ASSLLGTSGNYEQY
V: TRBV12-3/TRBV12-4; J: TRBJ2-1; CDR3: AIEISGRLNNEQF
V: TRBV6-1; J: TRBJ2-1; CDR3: ASSEMGSGSRGDEQF
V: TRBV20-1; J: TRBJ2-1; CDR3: SATGTWDEQF
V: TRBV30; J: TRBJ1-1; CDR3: AWSAGSVNTEAF
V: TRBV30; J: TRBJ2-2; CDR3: AWTSGRDTGELF
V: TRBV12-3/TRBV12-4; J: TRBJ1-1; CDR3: ASSLARTGKTEAF
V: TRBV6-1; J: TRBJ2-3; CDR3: ASRPDRRDTDTQY
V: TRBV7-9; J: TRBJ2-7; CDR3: ASSRYGAYEQY
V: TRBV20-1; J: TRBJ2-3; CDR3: SARFFIRRAASTDTQY
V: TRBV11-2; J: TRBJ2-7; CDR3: ASSPLGQGSYEQY
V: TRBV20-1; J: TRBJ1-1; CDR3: SARYGASTEAF
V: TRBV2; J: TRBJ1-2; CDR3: ASSDSWPGGYT
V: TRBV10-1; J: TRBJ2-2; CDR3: ASSASVGTGELF
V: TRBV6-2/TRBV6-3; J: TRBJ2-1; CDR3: ASLGRDENNEQF
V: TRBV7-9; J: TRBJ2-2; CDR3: ASSTRTEYTGELF
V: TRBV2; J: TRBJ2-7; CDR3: ASMDSGTSYEQY
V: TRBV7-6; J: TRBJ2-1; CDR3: ASSDRRTNRRVEQF
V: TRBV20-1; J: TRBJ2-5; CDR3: SSIDRGTQETQY
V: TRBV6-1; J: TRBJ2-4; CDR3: ASVGINIQY
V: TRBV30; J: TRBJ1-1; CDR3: AWSWAGAVGNTEAF
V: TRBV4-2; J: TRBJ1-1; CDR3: ASSQDPRQIMNTEAF
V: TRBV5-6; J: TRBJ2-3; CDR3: ASSWSTGTDTQY
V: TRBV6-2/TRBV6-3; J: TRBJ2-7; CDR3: ASSYTGQGSYEQY
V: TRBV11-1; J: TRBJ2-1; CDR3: ASSPRQGARNEQF
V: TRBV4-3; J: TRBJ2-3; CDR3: ASSLRGTTRTDTQY
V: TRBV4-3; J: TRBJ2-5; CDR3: ASSPGQGTQQETQY
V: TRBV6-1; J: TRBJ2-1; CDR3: ASSDFGYVEQF
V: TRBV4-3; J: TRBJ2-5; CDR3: ASSQETSGTVGETQY
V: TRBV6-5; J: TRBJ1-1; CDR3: ASSYSGTGGTEAF
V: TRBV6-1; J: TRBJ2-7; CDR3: ASSDPGLASYEQY
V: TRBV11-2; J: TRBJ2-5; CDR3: ASSRGGSGRWAETQY
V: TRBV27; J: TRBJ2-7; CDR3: ASSEWGLAGGLEQY
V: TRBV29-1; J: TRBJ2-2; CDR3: SVSFDSSGELF
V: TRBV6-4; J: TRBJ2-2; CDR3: ASSDRGDGTGELF
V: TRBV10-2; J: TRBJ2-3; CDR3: ASIRVLTDTQY
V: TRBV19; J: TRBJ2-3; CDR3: ASSLDRGWADTQY
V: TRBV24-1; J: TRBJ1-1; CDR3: ATQGGGWVWKAF
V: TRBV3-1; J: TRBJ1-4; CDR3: ASSGPDSLNEKLF
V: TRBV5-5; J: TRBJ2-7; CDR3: ASTRQVTYEHY
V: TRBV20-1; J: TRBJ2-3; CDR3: SASRLTLGDTQY
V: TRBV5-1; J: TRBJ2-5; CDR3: ASSLSSGSSETQY
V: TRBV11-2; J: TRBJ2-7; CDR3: ASSSATGTSLYEQY
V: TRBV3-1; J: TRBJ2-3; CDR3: ASSQGGVGETQY
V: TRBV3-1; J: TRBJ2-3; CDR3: ASSQSTDTQY
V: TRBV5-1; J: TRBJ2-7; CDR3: ASRLDGGEQY
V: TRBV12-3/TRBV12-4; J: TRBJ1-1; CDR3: ASSHFVGAF
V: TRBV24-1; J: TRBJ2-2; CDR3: ATSAPGGARTGELF
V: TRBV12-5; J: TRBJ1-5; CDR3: ASGFAVLVGSQPQH